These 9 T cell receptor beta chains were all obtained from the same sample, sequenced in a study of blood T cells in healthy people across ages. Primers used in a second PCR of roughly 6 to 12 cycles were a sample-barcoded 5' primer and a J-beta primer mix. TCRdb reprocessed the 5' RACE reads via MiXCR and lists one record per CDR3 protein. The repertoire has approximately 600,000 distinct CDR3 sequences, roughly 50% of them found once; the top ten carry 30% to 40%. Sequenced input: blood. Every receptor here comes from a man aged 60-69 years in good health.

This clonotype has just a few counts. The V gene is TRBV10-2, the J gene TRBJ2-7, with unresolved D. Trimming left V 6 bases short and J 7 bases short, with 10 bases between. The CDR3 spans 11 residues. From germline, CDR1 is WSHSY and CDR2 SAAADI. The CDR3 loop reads CASSPKVEQYF. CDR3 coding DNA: TGCGCCAGCAGCCCGAAGGTAGAGCAGTACTTC.

DNA for the CDR3: TGTGCCAGCAGCTTAGATCGTCTAAGGGAGCAGTACTTC. Its translation is CASSLDRLREQYF. The chain employs TRBV11-2 and TRBJ2-7, with D unresolved. Per germline, CDR1 SGHAT and CDR2 FQNNGV. V lost 0 bases and J lost 7, with 10 bases in between. The CDR3 extends over 13 amino acids.

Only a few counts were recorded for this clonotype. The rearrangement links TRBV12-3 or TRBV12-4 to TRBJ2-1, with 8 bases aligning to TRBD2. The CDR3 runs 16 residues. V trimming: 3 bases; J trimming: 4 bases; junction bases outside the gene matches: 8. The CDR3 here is CASSFEAGGPYNEQFF. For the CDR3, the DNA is TGTGCCAGCAGTTTTGAGGCGGGGGGACCATACAATGAGCAGTTCTTC.

The CDR3 sequence: CASSFQGTYNEQFF. The CDR3 coding sequence is TGTGCCAGCAGTTTCCAGGGTACCTACAATGAGCAGTTCTTC. The chain couples TRBV12-3 or TRBV12-4 to TRBJ2-1; D may be TRBD1 (5 bases). Trimming removed 3 bases at V and 2 bases at J, with 8 bases between. The CDR3 sequence is 14 residues long.

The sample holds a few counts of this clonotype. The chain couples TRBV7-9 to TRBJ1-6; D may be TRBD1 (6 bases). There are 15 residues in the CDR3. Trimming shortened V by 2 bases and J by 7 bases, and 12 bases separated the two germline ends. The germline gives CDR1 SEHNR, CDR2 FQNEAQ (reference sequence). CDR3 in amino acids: CASSLSGGQNSPLHF. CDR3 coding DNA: TGTGCCAGCAGCTTAAGTGGGGGGCAAAATTCACCCCTCCACTTT.

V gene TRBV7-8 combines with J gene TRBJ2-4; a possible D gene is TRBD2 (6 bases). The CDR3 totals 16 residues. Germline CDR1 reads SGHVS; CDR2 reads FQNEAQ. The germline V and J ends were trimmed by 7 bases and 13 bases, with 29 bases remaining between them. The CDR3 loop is CASKFYRDCHRGEQYF. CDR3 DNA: TGTGCCAGCAAGTTTTACCGGGACTGTCATCGAGGGGAGCAGTACTTC.

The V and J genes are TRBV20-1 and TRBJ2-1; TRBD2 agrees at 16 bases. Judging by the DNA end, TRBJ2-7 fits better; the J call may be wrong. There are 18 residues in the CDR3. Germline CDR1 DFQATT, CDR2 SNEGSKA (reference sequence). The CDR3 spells CSARGLAGGISSYNEQYF. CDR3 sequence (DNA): TGCAGTGCTAGGGGACTAGCGGGGGGGATAAGCTCCTACAATGAGCAGTACTTC.

This CDR3 is CSAPERGRHTDTQYF. CDR3 in DNA: TGCAGTGCTCCGGAGCGGGGGCGTCACACAGATACGCAGTATTTT. The V call is TRBV20-1, the J call TRBJ2-3; the match to TRBD2 covers 8 bases. The CDR3 has 15 residues. With 5 bases clipped from V and 2 bases from J, the junction kept 9 bases outside the gene matches. Germline CDR1 is DFQATT and CDR2 is SNEGSKA (reference sequence).

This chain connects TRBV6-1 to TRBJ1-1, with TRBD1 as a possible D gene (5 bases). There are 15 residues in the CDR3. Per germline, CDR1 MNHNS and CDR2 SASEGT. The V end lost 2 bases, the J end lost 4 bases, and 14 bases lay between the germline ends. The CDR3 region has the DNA TGTGCCAGCAGTGAAATTCGGATAGGGGTCACTGAAGCTTTCTTT. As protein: CASSEIRIGVTEAFF.